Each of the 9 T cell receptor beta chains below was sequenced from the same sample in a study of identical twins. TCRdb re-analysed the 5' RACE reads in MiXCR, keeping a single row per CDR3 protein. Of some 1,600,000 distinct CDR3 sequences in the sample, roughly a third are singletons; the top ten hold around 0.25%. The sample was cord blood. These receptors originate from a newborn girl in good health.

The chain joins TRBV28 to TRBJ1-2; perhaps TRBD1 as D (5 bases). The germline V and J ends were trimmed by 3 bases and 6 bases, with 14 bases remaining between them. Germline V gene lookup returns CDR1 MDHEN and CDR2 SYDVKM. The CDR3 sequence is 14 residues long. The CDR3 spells CASSFGDQVDGYTF. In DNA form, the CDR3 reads TGTGCCAGCAGTTTCGGGGACCAAGTTGATGGCTACACCTTC.

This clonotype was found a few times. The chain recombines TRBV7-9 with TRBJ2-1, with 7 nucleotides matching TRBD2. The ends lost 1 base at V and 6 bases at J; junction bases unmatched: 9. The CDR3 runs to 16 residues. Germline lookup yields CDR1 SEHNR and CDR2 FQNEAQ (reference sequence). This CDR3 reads CASSLGVQRDGNEQFF. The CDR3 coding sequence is TGTGCCAGCAGCTTAGGAGTCCAGCGGGATGGCAATGAGCAGTTCTTC. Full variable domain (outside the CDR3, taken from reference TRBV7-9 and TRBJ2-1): DTGVSQNPRHKITKRGQNVTFRCDPISEHNRLYWYRQTLGQGPEFLTYFQNEAQLEKSRLLSDRFSAERPKGSFSTLEIQRTEQGDSAMYLCASSLGVQRDGNEQFFGPGTRLTVL.

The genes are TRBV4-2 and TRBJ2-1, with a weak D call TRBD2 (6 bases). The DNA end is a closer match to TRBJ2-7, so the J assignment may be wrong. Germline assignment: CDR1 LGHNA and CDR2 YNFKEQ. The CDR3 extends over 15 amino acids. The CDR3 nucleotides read TGTGCCAGCAGCCCCCGACTAGGCTCCTACAATGAGCAGTACTTC. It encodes CASSPRLGSYNEQYF.

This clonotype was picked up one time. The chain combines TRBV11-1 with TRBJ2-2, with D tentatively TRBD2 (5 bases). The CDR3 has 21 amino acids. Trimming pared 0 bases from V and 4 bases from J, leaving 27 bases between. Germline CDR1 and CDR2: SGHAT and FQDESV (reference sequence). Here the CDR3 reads CASSLALRLPQPYLATGELFF. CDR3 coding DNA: TGTGCCAGCAGCTTAGCGCTCCGACTACCACAGCCGTATTTGGCCACCGGGGAGCTGTTTTTT.

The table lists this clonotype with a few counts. The CDR3 DNA follows: TGCAGGGCAGAGGTTGACAGGGGGGCTGAAGCTTTCTTT. It specifies CRAEVDRGAEAFF. The V call is TRBV20-1, the J call TRBJ1-1, with TRBD1 matching over 9 bases. The CDR3 sequence is 13 residues long. Germline loops: CDR1 DFQATT, CDR2 SNEGSKA (reference sequence).

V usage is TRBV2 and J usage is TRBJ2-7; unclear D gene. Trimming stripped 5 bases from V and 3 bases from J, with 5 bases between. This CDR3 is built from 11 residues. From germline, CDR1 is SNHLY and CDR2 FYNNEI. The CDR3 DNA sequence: TGTGCCAGCAGTATAGTCTACGAGCAGTACTTC. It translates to CASSIVYEQYF.

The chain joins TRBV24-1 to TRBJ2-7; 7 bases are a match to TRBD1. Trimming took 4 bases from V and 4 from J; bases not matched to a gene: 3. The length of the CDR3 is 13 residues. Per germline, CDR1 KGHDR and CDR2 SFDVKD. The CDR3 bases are TGTGCCACCAGTGAGGCAGGGGGATACGAGCAGTACTTC. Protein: CATSEAGGYEQYF.

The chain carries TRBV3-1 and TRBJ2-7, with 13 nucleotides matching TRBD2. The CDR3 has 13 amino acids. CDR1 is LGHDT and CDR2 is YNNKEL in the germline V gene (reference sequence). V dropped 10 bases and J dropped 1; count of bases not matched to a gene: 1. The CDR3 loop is CATTSGGSYEQYF. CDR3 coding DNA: TGTGCCACGACTAGCGGGGGGTCCTACGAGCAGTACTTC.

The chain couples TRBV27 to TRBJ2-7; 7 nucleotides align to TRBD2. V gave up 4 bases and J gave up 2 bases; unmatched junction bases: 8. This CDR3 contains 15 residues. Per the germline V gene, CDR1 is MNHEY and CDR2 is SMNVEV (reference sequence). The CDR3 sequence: CASSSLGGSTYEQYF. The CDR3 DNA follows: TGTGCCAGCAGTTCACTAGGCGGGAGTACCTACGAGCAGTACTTC.